This is a list of T cell receptor beta chains from one sample in a study of monozygotic twins with inflammatory bowel disease. TCRdb reworked the 5' RACE reads into one entry per CDR3 protein, no DNA. Here the sample table reports some 170,000 distinct CDR3 sequences. Sequenced material: blood. Receptor source: a human donor with ulcerative colitis or Crohn's disease, or a healthy co-twin of an affected twin (not recorded which). The CDR3 runs from the conserved cysteine through the conserved F or W.

cdr3_aa j_call cdr3_length v_call
CSARRQVQETQYF TRBJ2-5 13 TRBV20-1
CASSQAGALVPDEQYF TRBJ2-7 16 TRBV3-1
CGSGDRDTQYF TRBJ2-3 11 TRBV7-8
CASSPPSGLYEQYF TRBJ2-7 14 TRBV18
CASSLVGGRISGNTIYF TRBJ1-3 17 TRBV5-1
CASRKRTGGLETQYF TRBJ2-5 15 TRBV4-1
CASRVLLAGVSETQYF TRBJ2-5 16 TRBV6-1
CASVAGVGEQYF TRBJ2-7 12 TRBV28
CASSSPQVSGANVLTF TRBJ2-6 16 TRBV5-4
CASSRDRGIWGFF TRBJ1-1 13 TRBV5-6
CASSLSRGRNEQFF TRBJ2-1 14 TRBV27
CASSDPLAPRDRPSNQPQHF TRBJ1-5 20 TRBV25-1
CASSLRTLVEAFF TRBJ1-1 13 TRBV12-3/TRBV12-4
CATSEIARRDTQYF TRBJ2-3 14 TRBV24-1
CSVGQGIWFGSGANVLTF TRBJ2-6 18 TRBV29-1
CASSHWTGTHTEAFF TRBJ1-1 15 TRBV14
CASSPQGIFNSPLHF TRBJ1-6 15 TRBV12-3/TRBV12-4
CASSQERGPNTGELFF TRBJ2-2 16 TRBV4-3
CASSLGPLAGATDTQYF TRBJ2-3 17 TRBV5-4
CASSSTGYGNQPQHF TRBJ1-5 15 TRBV12-3/TRBV12-4
CASSQAGATQYF TRBJ2-3 12 TRBV14
CASSLSGLAGGRETQYF TRBJ2-5 17 TRBV5-4
CASSVGPAPNTEAFF TRBJ1-1 15 TRBV9
CSVQLARAHNEQFF TRBJ2-1 14 TRBV29-1
CASSLRLKGLAGTKNIQYF TRBJ2-4 19 TRBV3-1
CASSYSTAGQEFATNEKLFF TRBJ1-4 20 TRBV6-2/TRBV6-3
CASTPVGLPNQPQHF TRBJ1-5 15 TRBV6-2/TRBV6-3
CASSSASGRAYNEQFF TRBJ2-1 16 TRBV18
CASSVARGGSGSGNTIYF TRBJ1-3 18 TRBV9
CASSQLPGDTEAFF TRBJ1-1 14 TRBV18
CASSPGLEFQYF TRBJ2-5 12 TRBV6-5
CSAVGLAGVSSYEQYF TRBJ2-7 16 TRBV20-1
CASSLRVVADTQYF TRBJ2-3 14 TRBV27
CAWSVRSEQYF TRBJ2-7 11 TRBV30
CSVRWTNTGELFF TRBJ2-2 13 TRBV29-1
CASCLGGALSTEAFF TRBJ1-1 15 TRBV7-9
CASSQESGSHYEQYF TRBJ2-7 15 TRBV4-2
CASSLAPLGGEFEAFF TRBJ1-1 16 TRBV5-1
CASSYSGSGANVLTF TRBJ2-6 15 TRBV6-5
CASTRGTSGYNEQFF TRBJ2-1 15 TRBV19
CASSLGSASGNTIYF TRBJ1-3 15 TRBV11-3
CASSYSSPTGIYNEQFF TRBJ2-1 17 TRBV6-5
CGSSLPGRGGGELFF TRBJ2-2 15 TRBV7-2
CASSVGLGFSYNEQFF TRBJ2-1 16 TRBV9
CTRDRVYEQYF TRBJ2-7 11 TRBV6-5
CASGKGSPGKQYF TRBJ2-7 13 TRBV10-1
CASSGGPYNEQFF TRBJ2-1 13 TRBV28
CASRRQGVQNKNNEQFF TRBJ2-1 17 TRBV5-1
CASKSGTGLTDTQYF TRBJ2-3 15 TRBV9
CASSLIRGLSPLHF TRBJ1-6 14 TRBV5-8
CATSVSTGTGDEETQYF TRBJ2-5 17 TRBV24-1
CASSPPISLGGEQYF TRBJ2-7 15 TRBV28
CASSVARTRQPQHF TRBJ1-5 14 TRBV6-1